This T cell receptor beta chain stems from a study of T-cell memory formation after mild COVID-19. Overall study results and limits: Several responding clones turned up in pre-infection memory, indicating that cross-reactive memory may have taken part.

Trimming removed 0 bases at V and 1 base at J, with 7 bases between. Germline-derived CDR1 and CDR2 are LGHNT and FRNRAP. The CDR3 has 15 residues. The 5'RACE method, run with constant-segment primers, produced TCR alpha and TCR beta cDNA libraries (carrying sample barcodes and UMIs). TCRdb reanalysed the 5' RACE reads using MiXCR and keeps one entry per CDR3 protein. This sample yields 110,000 or so distinct CDR3 sequences, of which over 20% are seen a single time; about 42% belongs to the top ten. Of note for this clonotype: No antigen is known for it.

The specimen was PBMCs or a T cell subset sorted from them (not recorded which). This clonotype was obtained from a man between 18 and 35 years old who had mild COVID-19 (a few samples of this study predate the infection). Cell type and time point are not known. The chain joins TRBV12-5 to TRBJ2-1; unclear D gene. The CDR3 is CASGLVQGSYNEQFF. The CDR3 nucleotides are TGTGCTAGTGGTTTGGTACAAGGGTCCTACAATGAGCAGTTCTTC.